Below, 15 T cell receptor beta chains from the same sample are listed, as sequenced in a study of blood T cell repertoires in COVID-19. Only in-frame clones appear in the TCRdb table, and some are missing; sequencing was by immunoSEQ multiplex PCR. The table lists roughly 180,000 clones, 79% of them singletons, with 7% to 10% in the top ten. The source material was peripheral blood. The receptors were sampled from a woman aged 60-75 years with COVID-19, enrolled during active disease.

As for this clone: Additional DNA sequences in this sample encode the identical CDR3. The rearrangement joins TRBV6-5 to TRBJ1-2; D unresolved. Trimming cost V 4 bases and J 3 bases, with 9 bases left between them. The germline gives CDR1 MNHEY, CDR2 SVGAGI. This CDR3 region has 13 residues. The CDR3 nucleotides read TGTGCCAGCAGTTTAACCGGGGACTATGGCTACACCTTC. Protein: CASSLTGDYGYTF.

This chain connects TRBV6-2 or TRBV6-3 to TRBJ1-2; TRBD1 aligns across 9 bases. The V segment lost 5 bases and the J segment 7 bases; nucleotides outside the gene matches: 5. The CDR3 extends over 13 amino acids. CDR1 and CDR2 from the germline V gene are MNHEY and SVGEGT. Written as DNA, the CDR3 is TGTGCCAGCAGTCTTTTGACAGGGGGTGGCTACACCTTC. Translating it yields CASSLLTGGGYTF.

This clone occurred once. V is TRBV27 and J is TRBJ2-3; 8 bases align to TRBD2. CDR1 and CDR2 (germline): MNHEY, SMNVEV (reference sequence). This CDR3 comprises 13 residues. The V gene end was trimmed by 7 bases and the J gene end by 3 bases; junction bases not matched to a gene: 3. The CDR3: CASMIAGTDTQYF. The CDR3 DNA sequence: TGTGCCAGCATGATAGCGGGAACAGATACGCAGTATTTT.

J is TRBJ1-2 and V is TRBV24-1, with D unresolved. This CDR3 is 14 amino acids long. Trimming took 2 bases from V and 4 from J, leaving 10 bases between them. In germline, CDR1 is KGHDR, CDR2 SFDVKD. The CDR3 nucleotides read TGTGCCACCAGTGATTATAACAGTTTCTATGGCTACACCTTC. Translated, it gives CATSDYNSFYGYTF.

This clone was seen a handful of times. The chain recombines TRBV27 with TRBJ1-1, with TRBD1 matching over 7 bases. Germline lookup yields CDR1 MNHEY and CDR2 SMNVEV (reference sequence). Unmatched junction bases numbered 12, after V lost 6 bases and J lost 2 bases. The length of the CDR3 is 16 residues. Here the CDR3 reads CASSPIKRDSNTEAFF. The DNA for the CDR3 is TGTGCCAGCAGCCCAATAAAACGGGACAGTAACACTGAAGCTTTCTTT.

This CDR3 is CASSYSAGVGIQYF. In nucleotides, the CDR3 is TGTGCCAGCAGTTACTCGGCCGGGGTTGGGATTCAGTACTTC. This rearrangement joins TRBV6-2 or TRBV6-3 to TRBJ2-4, with D tentatively TRBD2 (5 bases). Germline V gene lookup returns CDR1 MNHEY and CDR2 SVGEGT. Between the trimmed V and J ends, which lost 0 bases and 10 bases, there was a span of 13 bases. CDR3 length equals 14 residues.

The rearrangement uses TRBV12-3 or TRBV12-4 and TRBJ1-5; D is ambiguous. V was cut by 3 bases and J by 5 bases, with 8 bases left in between. The CDR3 spans 13 residues. The CDR3: CASSFLLHQPQHF. In nucleotides, the CDR3 is TGTGCCAGCAGTTTTCTTCTTCATCAGCCCCAGCATTTT.

The V call is TRBV19, the J call TRBJ2-2; 9 nucleotides agree with TRBD1. The CDR3 is 18 amino acids. V dropped 1 base and J dropped 2; count of bases not matched to a gene: 8. Germline values: CDR1 LNHDA, CDR2 SQIVND (reference sequence). Here the CDR3 reads CASSIVGQGGYNTGELFF. For the CDR3, the DNA is TGTGCCAGTAGTATAGTGGGACAGGGAGGGTATAACACCGGGGAGCTGTTTTTT. Variable domain in full (rest from reference TRBV19 and TRBJ2-2): DGGITQSPKYLFRKEGQNVTLSCEQNLNHDAMYWYRQDPGQGLRLIYYSQIVNDFQKGDIAEGYSVSREKKESFPLTVTSAQKNPTAFYLCASSIVGQGGYNTGELFFGEGSRLTVL.

The rearrangement uses TRBV6-1 and TRBJ2-1; D is possibly TRBD1 (6 bases). CDR3 length: 15 amino acids. Germline assignment: CDR1 MNHNS and CDR2 SASEGT. V was trimmed by 3 bases and J by 5 bases, leaving 14 bases between them. As DNA, the CDR3 is TGTGCCAGCAGTGATCGGACAGCAAACAACAATGAGCAGTTCTTC. Its translation is CASSDRTANNNEQFF.

J is TRBJ2-3 and V is TRBV18, with D possibly being TRBD2 (5 bases). The length of the CDR3 is 16 residues. The V gene's germline CDR1 is KGHSH and CDR2 LQKENI. The V end lost 0 bases, the J end lost 1 base, and 11 bases lay between the germline ends. For the CDR3, the DNA is TGTGCCAGCTCACCACCCCCGGGATTTGGCACAGATACGCAGTATTTT. This encodes CASSPPPGFGTDTQYF.

The V gene is TRBV29-1, the J gene TRBJ2-2, with 10 bases matching TRBD1. J lost 7 bases, V lost 6 bases, and 11 bases had no gene match. This CDR3 contains 15 residues. The germline V gene has CDR1 SQVTM and CDR2 ANQGSEA. The CDR3 nucleotides are TGCAGCGTCCACGGGGGGACAGGGGACGGCGGGGAGCTGTTTTTT. The encoded protein is CSVHGGTGDGGELFF.

V and J are TRBV3-1 (or the pseudogene TRBV3-2) and TRBJ1-2; D is perhaps TRBD1 (5 bases). This CDR3 region has 21 residues. From germline, CDR1 is LGHDT and CDR2 YNNKEL (reference sequence). Trimming took 1 base from V and 5 from J, leaving 32 bases between them. The CDR3 spells CASSQAIWARYGVDISYGYTF. The CDR3 region has the DNA TGTGCCAGCAGCCAAGCTATCTGGGCTAGATATGGAGTGGACATAAGTTATGGCTACACCTTC.

This CDR3 reads CASSVGRGGGETQYF. The CDR3 DNA follows: TGTGCCAGCAGCGTAGGACGGGGGGGCGGCGAGACCCAGTACTTC. The J gene is TRBJ2-5, the V gene TRBV9, with 8 bases identical to TRBD2. CDR1 is SGDLS and CDR2 is YYNGEE in the germline V gene. Trimming at V came to 0 bases and at J to 5 bases, leaving 6 bases not matched to a gene. The CDR3 has 15 residues. Supplemented by reference TRBV9 and TRBJ2-5, the full variable domain reads DSGVTQTPKHLITATGQRVTLRCSPRSGDLSVYWYQQSLDQGLQFLIQYYNGEERAKGNILERFSAQQFPDLHSELNLSSLELGDSALYFCASSVGRGGGETQYFGPGTRLLVL.

The chain couples TRBV5-1 to TRBJ1-5; D might be TRBD1 (6 bases). Trimming removed 0 bases from V and 7 bases from J, with 14 bases in between. In germline, CDR1 is SGHRS, CDR2 YFSETQ. The length of the CDR3 is 15 residues. CDR3 in DNA: TGCGCCAGCAGCTTGGATGGGGGGGCATACCAGCCCCAGCATTTT. Translation gives CASSLDGGAYQPQHF.

The CDR3, as DNA: TGTGCCAGCAGCTTGAACAGATTCTACGAGCAGTACTTC. Translated, it gives CASSLNRFYEQYF. The J gene is TRBJ2-7, the V gene TRBV5-4; D is uncertain. The V and J ends lost 1 base and 3 bases respectively, with 8 bases between them. Per the germline V gene, CDR1 is SGHNT and CDR2 is YYREEE (reference sequence). The CDR3 length is 13 residues.